Below, 31 T cell receptor beta chains from the same sample are listed, as sequenced in a study of T cell clonality in common variable immunodeficiency. Using immunoSEQ multiplex PCR, the repertoire was profiled, and TCRdb retains in-frame clones only, with some absent. The sample includes 25,000 to 30,000 clones, none of them occurring once. Their recognized antigens are unknown. Study-wide findings and caveats: Fewer deletions and N-nucleotide insertions were reportedly seen in common variable immunodeficiency TCR beta sequences.

The source material was peripheral blood mononuclear cells. The receptors derive from a human donor with common variable immunodeficiency.

This clone was observed a few times. The sequence runs out 3 residues before the end of the CDR3; the remainder is reconstructed from the germline J gene. The rearrangement uses TRBV7-3 and TRBJ1-2, with D possibly being TRBD1 (5 bases). The CDR3 is 13 residues long. V lost 5 bases, J lost 6 bases, and 13 bases lay in between. Germline CDR1 reads SGHTA; CDR2 reads FQGTGA. CDR3 sequence: CASSPGGMDGYTF. The part of the CDR3 DNA that was read is TGTGCCAGCAGCCCGGGGGGGATGGATGGC. Filled out from reference TRBV7-3 and TRBJ1-2, the complete variable domain reads GAGVSQTPSNKVTEKGKYVELRCDPISGHTALYWYRQSLGQGPEFLIYFQGTGAADDSGLPNDRFFAVRPEGSVSTLKIQRTERGDSAVYLCASSPGGMDGYTFGSGTRLTVV.

About this clone: The read falls 3 residues short of the CDR3 end, and the missing part is taken from the germline J gene. The rearrangement uses TRBV7-3 and TRBJ2-1; D remains ambiguous. This CDR3 has 15 amino acids. Germline V gene data show CDR1 as SGHTA and CDR2 as FQGTGA. V lost 1 base, J lost 5 bases, and 12 bases lay in between. CDR3 DNA (partial): TGTGCCAGCAGCTTAAGGCTCTCTCCGCACAATGAG. Translating it yields CASSLRLSPHNE. The full CDR3 reads CASSLRLSPHNEQFF.

Remarks on this clone: The DNA ends 3 residues before the CDR3 does, and the rest of the CDR3 is filled in from the germline J gene. The chain has TRBV11-3 and TRBJ2-7; possibly TRBD2 for D (5 bases). CDR3 size: 15 residues. V was shortened by 2 bases and J by 1 base, with 12 bases between the two germline ends. Germline V gene sequence: CDR1 SGHNT, CDR2 YENEEA. CDR3 residues: CASSLRAGSSYEQYF. The sequenced CDR3 bases are TGTGCCAGCAGCTTACGTGCGGGCAGTTCCTACGAG.

This clone was picked up many times. The observed sequence ends 3 residues before the CDR3 terminus, with the missing tail filled in from the germline J gene. The chain is built from TRBV7-9 and TRBJ2-5; 7 bases match TRBD1. Germline values: CDR1 SEHNR, CDR2 FQNEAQ (reference sequence). Trimming took 4 bases from V and 2 from J; bases not matched to a gene: 7. This CDR3 is built from 15 residues. The CDR3 loop reads CASSSVGGGQETQYF. Incomplete CDR3 DNA: TGTGCCAGCAGCTCTGTAGGGGGCGGTCAAGAGACC.

For this clone: Coverage ceases 3 residues before the CDR3 finishes, and the germline J gene fills in the end. The V gene is TRBV19, the J gene TRBJ2-1, with D tentatively TRBD2 (6 bases). V was clipped by 2 bases and J by 0 bases, with 8 bases between them. The CDR3 is made up of 15 amino acids. Germline V gives CDR1 LNHDA, CDR2 SQIVND (reference sequence). The sequenced CDR3 bases are TGTGCCAGTAGTATACGGCGGGACTCCTACAATGAG. Its protein is CASSIRRDSYNE. The full CDR3 protein is CASSIRRDSYNEQFF.

There are many counts of this clone. The read ends 3 residues before the CDR3 terminus; that terminus is restored from the germline J gene. V gene TRBV7-3 combines with J gene TRBJ2-3; 10 bases align to TRBD2. V trimming: 5 bases; J trimming: 5 bases; junction bases outside the gene matches: 7. CDR3 length equals 15 residues. Per germline, CDR1 SGHTA and CDR2 FQGTGA. CDR3 protein: CASSTTSGILDTQYF. CDR3 bases read: TGTGCCAGCAGCACTACTAGCGGGATTTTAGATACG.

As regards this clone: The missing CDR3 end, 3 residues past where the read stops, is filled in from the germline J gene. V gene TRBV5-1 combines with J gene TRBJ2-1, with D tentatively TRBD2 (5 bases). Germline CDR1 is SGHRS and CDR2 is YFSETQ. CDR3 size: 15 residues. Trimming took off 2 bases at V and 0 bases at J, with 9 bases between the two ends. The part of the CDR3 DNA that was read is TGCGCCAGCAGCTTCACGGGGAGCTCCTACAATGAG. Amino acid sequence: CASSFTGSSYNE. The entire CDR3 is CASSFTGSSYNEQFF.

CDR3 in amino acids: CASSLAVSLNEQFF. The sequenced CDR3 bases are TGTGCCAGCAGCTTAGCGGTCTCCCTAAATGAG. The chain has TRBV11-2 and TRBJ2-1; D unclear. The read terminates 3 residues before the CDR3 end, so the remaining end is supplied by the germline J gene. From germline, CDR1 is SGHAT and CDR2 FQNNGV. This CDR3 region has 14 residues. V gave up 1 base and J gave up 7 bases, with 11 bases separating them.

CDR3 DNA, as far as it was read: TGTGCCAGCAGTTACTCATCGCGGGACTATTACACAGATACG. It encodes CASSYSSRDYYTDT. The CDR3 in its entirety is CASSYSSRDYYTDTQYF. V is TRBV6-2 or TRBV6-3 and J is TRBJ2-3; TRBD2 agrees at 7 bases. The read is 3 residues too short to cover the CDR3 end, so that end is filled in from the germline J gene. From germline, CDR1 is MNHEY and CDR2 SVGEGT. V shed 0 bases, J shed 2 bases, and the junction held 8 bases outside the gene matches. The length of the CDR3 is 17 residues.

Only a few counts were recorded for this clone. The CDR3 end lies 3 residues beyond the end of the read and is filled in from the germline J gene. The rearrangement uses TRBV2 and TRBJ2-7; TRBD1 aligns across 7 bases. Unmatched junction bases numbered 5, after V lost 6 bases and J lost 6 bases. This CDR3 is built from 12 residues. Germline V CDR1 and CDR2: SNHLY, FYNNEI. CDR3 protein: CASRWTGGEQYF. CDR3 DNA (partial): TGTGCCAGCAGATGGACAGGCGGCGAG.

CDR3 DNA, as far as it was read: TGCGCCAGCAGACTAGCGGGAGGCAATGAG. Translation: CASRLAGGNE. The CDR3, in full, reads CASRLAGGNEQFF. This rearrangement joins TRBV5-1 to TRBJ2-1, with 12 positions matching TRBD2. The CDR3 extends 3 residues past the end of the read, so its final part is completed from the germline J gene. V was clipped by 5 bases and J by 6 bases; unmatched bases: 0. The length of the CDR3 is 13 residues. Germline V lookup: CDR1 SGHRS, CDR2 YFSETQ.

This clone was detected only a few times. The read ends 3 residues before the CDR3 terminus; that terminus is restored from the germline J gene. V is TRBV7-9 and J is TRBJ1-1; D is possibly TRBD1 (6 bases). The CDR3 is 15 residues long. Germline V gene lookup returns CDR1 SEHNR and CDR2 FQNEAQ (reference sequence). Trimming stripped 1 base from V and 2 bases from J, with 11 bases between. CDR3 loop: CASSLGRGCNTEAFF. The CDR3 DNA, read in part, is TGTGCCAGCAGCTTAGGAAGGGGGTGTAACACTGAA.

This clone was picked up a small number of times. Coverage ceases 3 residues before the CDR3 finishes, and the germline J gene fills in the end. The chain uses TRBV5-1 and TRBJ2-7, with a possible D match to TRBD1 (5 bases). CDR1 and CDR2 (germline): SGHRS, YFSETQ. Trimming left V 0 bases short and J 5 bases short, with 12 bases between. This CDR3 spans 14 amino acids. CDR3 DNA, as far as it was read: TGCGCCAGCAGCTTGGCCCCCAGGGCCAACGAG. Its protein product is CASSLAPRANE. The whole CDR3 sequence is CASSLAPRANEQYF.

This clone was recorded a few times. The read halts 3 residues ahead of the CDR3 end, with the missing end drawn from the germline J gene. V is TRBV7-9 and J is TRBJ1-4, with a weak D call TRBD1 (5 bases). Germline CDR1 SEHNR, CDR2 FQNEAQ (reference sequence). The CDR3 runs 15 residues. Trimming removed 8 bases from V and 7 bases from J, with 20 bases in between. CDR3 DNA, as far as it was read: TGTGCCAGCCACTCCGACATACTTAGGGGTGAAAAA. Translated: CASHSDILRGEK. The complete CDR3 protein is CASHSDILRGEKLFF.

In regard to this clone: The read falls 3 residues short of the CDR3 end, and the missing part is taken from the germline J gene. V gene TRBV6-1 combines with J gene TRBJ2-1; no definite D call. The CDR3 covers 12 residues. CDR1 MNHNS and CDR2 SASEGT come from the germline V gene. The V end lost 2 bases, the J end lost 6 bases, and 5 bases lay between the germline ends. CDR3 DNA (partial): TGTGCCAGCAGTGAAATCGGCAATGAG. Translated, it gives CASSEIGNE. The full CDR3 protein is CASSEIGNEQFF.

This clone was seen ten or more times. The read gets to within 3 residues of the CDR3 end, and the germline J gene fills in the rest. The rearrangement joins TRBV5-1 to TRBJ2-3, with D perhaps TRBD2 (6 bases). V lost 0 bases and J 5 bases, leaving 10 bases between the germline ends. This CDR3 is 14 amino acids long. The germline V gene encodes CDR1 SGHRS and CDR2 YFSETQ. CDR3 loop: CASSLEAEGDTQYF. The sequenced part of the CDR3 DNA is TGCGCCAGCAGCTTGGAAGCGGAGGGAGATACG.

The table lists this clone with a few counts. The CDR3 extends 3 residues past the end of the read, so its final part is completed from the germline J gene. This sample includes further DNA sequences coding for the same CDR3. The V gene is TRBV19, the J gene TRBJ1-1, with TRBD1 matching over 7 bases. This CDR3 region has 16 residues. J was trimmed by 7 bases and V by 5 bases; bases with no gene match: 16. Germline V gene sequence: CDR1 LNHDA, CDR2 SQIVND (reference sequence). CDR3 bases read: TGTGCCAGTAGTGGAGGACGTGGTTCGGGGACAGATGAA. This translates into CASSGGRGSGTDE. The entire CDR3 reads CASSGGRGSGTDEAFF.

This clone has a handful of counts. The read terminates 3 residues ahead of where the CDR3 ends, so the germline J gene completes it. The rearrangement uses TRBV19 and TRBJ1-1, with TRBD1 as a possible D gene (5 bases). Germline CDR1 is LNHDA and CDR2 is SQIVND (reference sequence). Trimming left V 8 bases short and J 5 bases short, with 9 bases between. This CDR3 has 11 amino acids. The CDR3 region is CASAWTTEAFF. The CDR3 DNA, read in part, is TGTGCCAGTGCCTGGACAACTGAA.

As for this clone: The read comes to an end 3 residues before the CDR3 does, leaving the germline J gene to fill in the end. The J gene is TRBJ2-7, the V gene TRBV6-2 or TRBV6-3; 8 bases are a match to TRBD1. CDR1 and CDR2 (germline): MNHEY, SVGEGT. This CDR3 is built from 14 residues. Germline trimming cut 5 bases from V and 4 bases from J; bases unmatched to any gene: 7. The sequenced CDR3 bases are TGTGCCAGCAGTATCGACAGGGGAGCGTACGAG. Amino acids: CASSIDRGAYE. The whole CDR3 protein reads CASSIDRGAYEQYF.

This clone was observed a few times. The read gets to within 3 residues of the CDR3 end, and the germline J gene fills in the rest. The chain employs TRBV7-3 and TRBJ1-1; D may be TRBD1 (6 bases). Germline V gene sequence: CDR1 SGHTA, CDR2 FQGTGA. Trimming removed 5 bases at V and 5 bases at J, with 18 bases between. The CDR3 extends over 15 amino acids. The CDR3 loop is CASSPGATGWTEAFF. CDR3 bases read: TGTGCCAGCAGCCCCGGAGCCACAGGGTGGACTGAA. The whole variable domain, remainder taken from reference TRBV7-3 and TRBJ1-1, is GAGVSQTPSNKVTEKGKYVELRCDPISGHTALYWYRQSLGQGPEFLIYFQGTGAADDSGLPNDRFFAVRPEGSVSTLKIQRTERGDSAVYLCASSPGATGWTEAFFGQGTRLTVV.

This clone was recorded at least ten times. CDR3 loop: CASGTSGGSYEQYF. Incomplete CDR3 DNA: TGTGCCAGTGGGACTAGCGGTGGGTCCTACGAG. The chain joins TRBV28 to TRBJ2-7; 11 nucleotides agree with TRBD2. Coverage ceases 3 residues before the CDR3 finishes, and the germline J gene fills in the end. Germline V gene sequence: CDR1 MDHEN, CDR2 SYDVKM. With V trimmed by 9 bases and J by 1 base, 5 bases remained unmatched. The CDR3 extends over 14 amino acids.

This clone has at least ten counts. The read ends 3 residues early relative to the CDR3; the germline J gene fills the gap. The J gene is TRBJ1-2, the V gene TRBV20-1; D is perhaps TRBD1 (5 bases). The germline V gene has CDR1 DFQATT and CDR2 SNEGSKA (reference sequence). Trimming cost V 6 bases and J 4 bases, with 12 bases left between them. This CDR3 region has 12 residues. The covered CDR3 bases are TGCAGTGCGACTCGCAGGGCCTATGGC. This sequence encodes CSATRRAYG. The complete CDR3 sequence is CSATRRAYGYTF.

This clone has ten or more counts. The read terminates 3 residues before the CDR3 end, so the remaining end is supplied by the germline J gene. The V gene is TRBV6-4, the J gene TRBJ2-5; a weak D match, TRBD2 (5 bases). The germline V gene has CDR1 MRHNA and CDR2 SNTAGT. The CDR3 has 14 residues. The V end was cut by 11 bases, the J end by 5 bases, with 21 bases between. The sequenced part of the CDR3 DNA is TGTGCCCCCACTTTCGGGCCGAAGCGGGAGACC. Translation: CAPTFGPKRET. The full CDR3 reads CAPTFGPKRETQYF.

A note on this clone: The read ends 3 residues before the CDR3 terminus; that terminus is restored from the germline J gene. The chain is built from TRBV7-8 and TRBJ2-1; unclear D gene. Trimming took off 1 base at V and 2 bases at J, with 3 bases between the two ends. CDR1 is SGHVS, CDR2 FQNEAQ, per germline. The CDR3 has 13 amino acids. The CDR3 DNA, read in part, is TGTGCCAGCAGCTTAGAGGCCTACAATGAG. It codes for CASSLEAYNE. The CDR3 as a whole reads CASSLEAYNEQFF.

In regard to this clone: The DNA ends 3 residues before the CDR3 does, and the rest of the CDR3 is filled in from the germline J gene. The chain recombines TRBV5-1 with TRBJ2-3; D ambiguous. This CDR3 spans 12 amino acids. Germline CDR1 reads SGHRS; CDR2 reads YFSETQ. The CDR3 protein is CASSLAAGTQYF. Incomplete CDR3 DNA: TGCGCCAGCAGCTTGGCAGCAGGAACG.

This clone was recorded many times. The CDR3 end falls 3 residues outside the read, so it is completed with the germline J gene. The chain recombines TRBV19 with TRBJ2-1, with D maybe TRBD1 (5 bases). CDR1 is LNHDA and CDR2 is SQIVND in the germline V gene (reference sequence). The CDR3 totals 14 residues. V was trimmed by 4 bases and J by 8 bases, leaving 15 bases between them. CDR3 amino acids: CASSNQGVAYEQFF. The sequenced part of the CDR3 DNA is TGTGCCAGTAGTAACCAGGGTGTTGCGTATGAG.

Notes on this clone: The read falls 3 residues short of the CDR3 end, and the missing part is taken from the germline J gene. V and J are TRBV20-1 and TRBJ2-7; TRBD2 matches at 11 bases. V lost 6 bases to trimming and J lost 4 bases; unmatched junction nucleotides: 14. From germline, CDR1 is DFQATT and CDR2 SNEGSKA (reference sequence). The CDR3 extends over 16 amino acids. CDR3 in amino acids: CSATISGTSGTYEQYF. The CDR3 DNA, read in part, is TGCAGTGCAACGATTAGTGGGACTAGCGGAACTTACGAG.

This clone was detected only a few times. The missing CDR3 end, 3 residues past where the read stops, is filled in from the germline J gene. The chain links TRBV6-2 or TRBV6-3 to TRBJ2-7; the D gene is possibly TRBD1 (7 bases). Germline V gene sequence: CDR1 MNHEY, CDR2 SVGEGT. The CDR3 runs to 15 residues. V was pared by 8 bases and J by 2 bases, with 19 bases between. Partial CDR3 DNA: TGTGCCAGCGATGGGGGGTGGACAGGAGCCTACGAG. The encoded protein is CASDGGWTGAYE. The full CDR3 protein reads CASDGGWTGAYEQYF.

In its sample, this clone was seen many times. The sequenced fragment ends 3 residues before the CDR3 boundary, so the rest is inferred from the germline J gene. This chain connects TRBV19 to TRBJ2-1, with TRBD2 identical over 7 bases. Germline-derived CDR1 and CDR2 are LNHDA and SQIVND (reference sequence). The length of the CDR3 is 13 residues. Unmatched junction bases numbered 6, after V lost 5 bases and J lost 8 bases. The DNA read from the CDR3 is TGTGCCAGTAGTTGGACTAGTTGGTATGAG. It translates to CASSWTSWYE. The complete CDR3 reads CASSWTSWYEQFF.

Many counts were recorded for this clone. The read terminates 3 residues before the CDR3 end, so the remaining end is supplied by the germline J gene. The gene calls are TRBV29-1 and TRBJ2-5; D is perhaps TRBD1 (5 bases). Trimming shortened V by 0 bases and J by 3 bases, and 20 bases separated the two germline ends. The CDR3 is 17 amino acids. The germline V gene encodes CDR1 SQVTM and CDR2 ANQGSEA. The CDR3 sequence: CSVEDGPAVRGKETQYF. CDR3 bases read: TGCAGCGTTGAAGACGGGCCCGCAGTAAGGGGTAAAGAGACC.

The sequenced CDR3 bases are TGCAGTGCGCTCCGGGACTCCCCCTCCTACGAG. Its translation is CSALRDSPSYE. From start to end, the CDR3 is CSALRDSPSYEQYF. V gene TRBV20-1 combines with J gene TRBJ2-7; the D gene is possibly TRBD2 (6 bases). The sequence runs out 3 residues before the end of the CDR3; the remainder is reconstructed from the germline J gene. The CDR3 totals 14 residues. Trimming removed 6 bases from V and 0 bases from J, with 15 bases in between. CDR1 is DFQATT and CDR2 is SNEGSKA in the germline V gene (reference sequence).